The rows below give T cell receptor beta chains drawn from one sample of a study of blood T cell repertoires in COVID-19. This table comes from immunoSEQ multiplex PCR, and its TCRdb copy is limited to in-frame clones, with some not included. The profile shows approximately 130,000 clones, approximately 68% of them singletons. Material for sequencing was peripheral blood. The origin of the receptors is a woman in her 70s with acute or convalescent COVID-19. CDR3s include the opening cysteine and the closing phenylalanine or tryptophan. Fields, in order: CDR3 protein, CDR3 DNA, V gene, clone size, J gene, D gene. A D gene is named only where the DNA matches it firmly. The listing skips clone size in some rows; elsewhere it reads once, few, many or a size class.

cdr3_aa: CASKWQGADSPLHF
cdr3_nt: TGTGCCAGTAAGTGGCAGGGGGCGGATTCACCCCTCCACTTT
v_call: TRBV19
clone_size: .
j_call: TRBJ1-6
d_call: TRBD1

cdr3_aa: CASSTGDRIQETQYF
cdr3_nt: TGCGCCAGCAGCACAGGGGACAGAATACAAGAGACCCAGTACTTC
v_call: TRBV5-1
clone_size: .
j_call: TRBJ2-5
d_call: TRBD1

cdr3_aa: CASSIQEGSVKNIQYF
cdr3_nt: TGTGCCAGTAGTATACAGGAGGGATCAGTCAAAAACATTCAGTACTTC
v_call: TRBV19
clone_size: .
j_call: TRBJ2-4
d_call: .

cdr3_aa: CASRSQNGWNEKLFF
cdr3_nt: TGTGCCAGCAGGTCTCAAAACGGGTGGAATGAAAAACTGTTTTTT
v_call: TRBV28
clone_size: .
j_call: TRBJ1-4
d_call: .

cdr3_aa: CSGGQGWHEQYF
cdr3_nt: TGCAGCGGTGGACAGGGGTGGCACGAGCAGTACTTC
v_call: TRBV29-1
clone_size: .
j_call: TRBJ2-7
d_call: TRBD1

cdr3_aa: CASSELGGNTEAFF
cdr3_nt: TGTGCCAGCAGTGAACTTGGAGGGAACACTGAAGCTTTCTTT
v_call: TRBV6-1
clone_size: .
j_call: TRBJ1-1
d_call: .

cdr3_aa: CASSYVGGNQPQHF
cdr3_nt: TGTGCCAGCAGTTATGTCGGGGGCAATCAGCCCCAGCATTTT
v_call: TRBV6-2/TRBV6-3
clone_size: .
j_call: TRBJ1-5
d_call: .

cdr3_aa: CASSLVQGGTDTQYF
cdr3_nt: TGTGCCAGCAGCTTAGTGCAGGGGGGCACAGATACGCAGTATTTT
v_call: TRBV7-8
clone_size: .
j_call: TRBJ2-3
d_call: TRBD1

cdr3_aa: CASSLDRTTREQYF
cdr3_nt: TGTGCCAGCAGCTTGGACAGGACGACTCGCGAGCAGTACTTC
v_call: TRBV5-6
clone_size: .
j_call: TRBJ2-7
d_call: .

cdr3_aa: CASSYPGGGVTDTQYF
cdr3_nt: TGTGCCAGCAGTTACCCGGGCGGGGGGGTCACAGATACGCAGTATTTT
v_call: TRBV6-2/TRBV6-3
clone_size: few
j_call: TRBJ2-3
d_call: TRBD2

cdr3_aa: CASSPWQGGALHF
cdr3_nt: TGTGCCAGCAGTCCCTGGCAGGGAGGGGCCCTCCACTTT
v_call: TRBV27
clone_size: .
j_call: TRBJ1-6
d_call: .

cdr3_aa: CASSAGTGWDYGYTF
cdr3_nt: TGCGCCAGCAGCGCGGGGACAGGGTGGGACTATGGCTACACCTTC
v_call: TRBV5-1
clone_size: .
j_call: TRBJ1-2
d_call: TRBD1

cdr3_aa: CSVVNRDRGIYEQYF
cdr3_nt: TGCAGCGTCGTAAACCGGGACAGGGGCATCTACGAGCAGTACTTC
v_call: TRBV29-1
clone_size: .
j_call: TRBJ2-7
d_call: TRBD1

cdr3_aa: CASSLGQQETQYF
cdr3_nt: TGTGCCAGCAGCTTGGGACAGCAAGAGACCCAGTACTTC
v_call: TRBV5-6
clone_size: many
j_call: TRBJ2-5
d_call: .

cdr3_aa: CACNVLRGADGYTF
cdr3_nt: TGTGCCTGTAATGTATTGCGGGGCGCAGATGGCTACACCTTC
v_call: TRBV30
clone_size: .
j_call: TRBJ1-2
d_call: .

cdr3_aa: CASSLPGTGELFF
cdr3_nt: TGTGCCAGCAGCCTCCCGGGAACCGGGGAGCTGTTTTTT
v_call: TRBV7-2
clone_size: .
j_call: TRBJ2-2
d_call: .

cdr3_aa: CASSLNGQANYGYTF
cdr3_nt: TGCGCCAGCAGCTTAAACGGACAGGCTAACTATGGCTACACCTTC
v_call: TRBV5-1
clone_size: .
j_call: TRBJ1-2
d_call: TRBD1

cdr3_aa: CASNSGMGLYEQYF
cdr3_nt: TGTGCCAGCAACTCGGGGATGGGTCTCTACGAGCAGTACTTC
v_call: TRBV2
clone_size: .
j_call: TRBJ2-7
d_call: .

cdr3_aa: CASSQSSGTGELFF
cdr3_nt: TGCGCCAGCAGCCAATCTTCGGGCACCGGGGAGCTGTTTTTT
v_call: TRBV4-3
clone_size: .
j_call: TRBJ2-2
d_call: .

cdr3_aa: CASSSHPEGRGGTEAFF
cdr3_nt: TGTGCCAGCAGTTCACACCCTGAGGGCAGGGGCGGTACTGAAGCTTTCTTT
v_call: TRBV28
clone_size: .
j_call: TRBJ1-1
d_call: .

cdr3_aa: CASSHRDSTNEQFF
cdr3_nt: TGTGCCAGCAGTCACCGGGACAGTACCAATGAGCAGTTCTTC
v_call: TRBV27
clone_size: few
j_call: TRBJ2-1
d_call: TRBD1

cdr3_aa: CASSIKGYYEQYF
cdr3_nt: TGTGCCAGTAGTATTAAGGGGTACTACGAGCAGTACTTC
v_call: TRBV19
clone_size: few
j_call: TRBJ2-7
d_call: .

cdr3_aa: CASSVGSTAVMETQYF
cdr3_nt: TGTGCCAGCAGCGTCGGGTCGACAGCCGTTATGGAGACCCAGTACTTC
v_call: TRBV5-6
clone_size: once
j_call: TRBJ2-5
d_call: .

cdr3_aa: CAISERRQPQHF
cdr3_nt: TGTGCCATCAGTGAGAGGCGGCAGCCCCAGCATTTT
v_call: TRBV10-3
clone_size: few
j_call: TRBJ1-5
d_call: .

cdr3_aa: CASSVQGEETQYF
cdr3_nt: TGTGCCAGTAGTGTACAGGGTGAAGAGACCCAGTACTTC
v_call: TRBV19
clone_size: once
j_call: TRBJ2-5
d_call: .

cdr3_aa: CASSGRDSSGNTIYF
cdr3_nt: TGTGCCAGCAGCGGTCGGGACAGCTCTGGAAACACCATATATTTT
v_call: TRBV9
clone_size: .
j_call: TRBJ1-3
d_call: TRBD1

cdr3_aa: CASSKAQGEFTLHF
cdr3_nt: TGTGCCAGCAGCAAAGCCCAGGGGGAATTCACCCTCCACTTT
v_call: TRBV21-1
clone_size: .
j_call: TRBJ1-6
d_call: .

cdr3_aa: CASSQNPGGQTQNTEAFF
cdr3_nt: TGCGCCAGCAGCCAAAACCCGGGAGGACAGACACAGAACACTGAAGCTTTCTTT
v_call: TRBV4-1
clone_size: few
j_call: TRBJ1-1
d_call: .

cdr3_aa: CSVKQGAGTDTQYF
cdr3_nt: TGCAGCGTCAAACAGGGGGCAGGTACAGATACGCAGTATTTT
v_call: TRBV29-1
clone_size: few
j_call: TRBJ2-3
d_call: TRBD1

cdr3_aa: CASSSTLASDTGELFF
cdr3_nt: TGTGCCAGCAGCTCAACACTAGCCTCGGACACCGGGGAGCTGTTTTTT
v_call: TRBV7-6
clone_size: .
j_call: TRBJ2-2
d_call: .

cdr3_aa: CSVAGLAGGRVYEQYF
cdr3_nt: TGCAGCGTTGCGGGACTAGCGGGAGGGCGAGTCTACGAGCAGTACTTC
v_call: TRBV29-1
clone_size: many
j_call: TRBJ2-7
d_call: TRBD2

cdr3_aa: CASSLTGGSGANVLTF
cdr3_nt: TGTGCCAGCAGTTTGACAGGGGGCTCTGGGGCCAACGTCCTGACTTTC
v_call: TRBV27
clone_size: .
j_call: TRBJ2-6
d_call: TRBD1

cdr3_aa: CASSFPSGRKNEQFF
cdr3_nt: TGCGCCAGCAGCTTCCCTAGCGGGAGGAAAAATGAGCAGTTCTTC
v_call: TRBV5-1
clone_size: .
j_call: TRBJ2-1
d_call: TRBD2

cdr3_aa: CASTGLAGVETQYF
cdr3_nt: TGTGCCAGCACCGGACTAGCGGGAGTGGAGACCCAGTACTTC
v_call: TRBV2
clone_size: .
j_call: TRBJ2-5
d_call: TRBD2

cdr3_aa: CAWSRSGDGYTF
cdr3_nt: TGTGCCTGGAGCCGGTCAGGGGACGGCTACACCTTC
v_call: TRBV30
clone_size: .
j_call: TRBJ1-2
d_call: .

cdr3_aa: CASSTGINQPQHF
cdr3_nt: TGTGCCAGCAGCACAGGGATAAATCAGCCCCAGCATTTT
v_call: TRBV6-4
clone_size: once
j_call: TRBJ1-5
d_call: .

cdr3_aa: CASSAGTGGYQETQYF
cdr3_nt: TGCGCCAGCAGCGCCGGGACAGGGGGCTACCAAGAGACCCAGTACTTC
v_call: TRBV5-1
clone_size: few
j_call: TRBJ2-5
d_call: TRBD1

cdr3_aa: CASPGQGHSNQPQHF
cdr3_nt: TGTGCCAGTCCAGGACAGGGTCATAGCAATCAGCCCCAGCATTTT
v_call: TRBV6-6
clone_size: .
j_call: TRBJ1-5
d_call: TRBD1

cdr3_aa: CASSQPPVGGIQETQYF
cdr3_nt: TGCGCCAGCAGCCAACCTCCCGTAGGGGGAATACAAGAGACCCAGTACTTC
v_call: TRBV4-1
clone_size: .
j_call: TRBJ2-5
d_call: .

cdr3_aa: CASSLGSGGLETQYF
cdr3_nt: TGTGCCAGCAGCTTAGGATCAGGGGGCTTGGAGACCCAGTACTTC
v_call: TRBV7-7
clone_size: .
j_call: TRBJ2-5
d_call: TRBD1

cdr3_aa: CASRTSLGTGELFF
cdr3_nt: TGTGCCAGCAGAACTAGCTTGGGGACCGGGGAGCTGTTTTTT
v_call: TRBV9
clone_size: .
j_call: TRBJ2-2
d_call: .

cdr3_aa: CATRVGTGLYGYTF
cdr3_nt: TGTGCCACCAGGGTTGGGACAGGGCTGTACGGCTACACCTTC
v_call: TRBV2
clone_size: .
j_call: TRBJ1-2
d_call: TRBD1

cdr3_aa: CASRPDNSYEQYF
cdr3_nt: TGCGCCAGCAGACCTGACAATTCCTACGAGCAGTACTTC
v_call: TRBV5-1
clone_size: .
j_call: TRBJ2-7
d_call: .

cdr3_aa: CASSRERNTEAFF
cdr3_nt: TGTGCTAGCAGCCGAGAAAGGAACACTGAAGCTTTCTTT
v_call: TRBV7-7
clone_size: .
j_call: TRBJ1-1
d_call: .

cdr3_aa: CASREYWGQVDTEAFF
cdr3_nt: TGTGCCAGCAGGGAATATTGGGGCCAGGTGGACACTGAAGCTTTCTTT
v_call: TRBV6-4
clone_size: .
j_call: TRBJ1-1
d_call: .

cdr3_aa: CASRLEGQMNTEAFF
cdr3_nt: TGTGCCAGCAGGCTAGAGGGACAGATGAACACTGAAGCTTTCTTT
v_call: TRBV7-8
clone_size: few
j_call: TRBJ1-1
d_call: TRBD1

cdr3_aa: CASSATGEWAQHF
cdr3_nt: TGTGCCAGCAGTGCCACAGGGGAGTGGGCCCAGCATTTT
v_call: TRBV14
clone_size: .
j_call: TRBJ1-5
d_call: TRBD1

cdr3_aa: CASTEVLPAGELFF
cdr3_nt: TGCGCCAGCACCGAAGTACTGCCTGCCGGGGAGCTGTTTTTT
v_call: TRBV4-1
clone_size: .
j_call: TRBJ2-2
d_call: .

cdr3_aa: CASSPGRGFGSPLHF
cdr3_nt: TGCGCCAGCAGCCCAGGTCGGGGTTTCGGATCACCCCTCCACTTT
v_call: TRBV4-1
clone_size: .
j_call: TRBJ1-6
d_call: .

cdr3_aa: CASSSGQANEQYF
cdr3_nt: TGTGCCAGCAGTTCTGGACAGGCTAACGAGCAGTACTTC
v_call: TRBV12-3/TRBV12-4
clone_size: .
j_call: TRBJ2-7
d_call: TRBD1

cdr3_aa: CASSLSGLAGLVEQFF
cdr3_nt: TGTGCCAGCAGTTTATCCGGACTAGCGGGACTTGTTGAGCAGTTCTTC
v_call: TRBV6-2/TRBV6-3
clone_size: .
j_call: TRBJ2-1
d_call: TRBD2